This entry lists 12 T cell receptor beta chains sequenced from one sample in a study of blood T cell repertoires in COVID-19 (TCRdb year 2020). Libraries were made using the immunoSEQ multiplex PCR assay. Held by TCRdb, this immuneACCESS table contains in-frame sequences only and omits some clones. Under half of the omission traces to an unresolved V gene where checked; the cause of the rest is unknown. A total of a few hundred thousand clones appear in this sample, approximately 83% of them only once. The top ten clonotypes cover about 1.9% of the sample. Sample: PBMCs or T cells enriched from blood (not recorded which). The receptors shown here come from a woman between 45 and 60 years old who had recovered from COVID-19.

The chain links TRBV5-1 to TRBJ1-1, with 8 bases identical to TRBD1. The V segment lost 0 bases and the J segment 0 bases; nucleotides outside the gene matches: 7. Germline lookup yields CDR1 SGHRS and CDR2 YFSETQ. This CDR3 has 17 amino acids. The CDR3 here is CASSLGPTGAMNTEAFF. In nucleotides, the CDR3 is TGCGCCAGCAGCTTGGGCCCGACAGGGGCGATGAACACTGAAGCTTTCTTT.

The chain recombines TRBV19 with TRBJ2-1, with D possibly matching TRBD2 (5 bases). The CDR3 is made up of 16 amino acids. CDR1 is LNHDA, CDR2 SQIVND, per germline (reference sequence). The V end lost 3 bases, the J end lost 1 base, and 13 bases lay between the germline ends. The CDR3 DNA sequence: TGTGCCAGTAGTATCCCTCGAGCGGTATCCTACAATGAGCAGTTCTTC. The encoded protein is CASSIPRAVSYNEQFF.

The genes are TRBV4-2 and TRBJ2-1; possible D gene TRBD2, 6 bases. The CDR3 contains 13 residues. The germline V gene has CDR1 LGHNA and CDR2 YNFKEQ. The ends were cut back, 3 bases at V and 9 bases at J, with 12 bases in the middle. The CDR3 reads CASSHRGLSEQFF. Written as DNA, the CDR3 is TGTGCCAGCAGCCATAGGGGACTCAGTGAGCAGTTCTTC.

The CDR3 reads CASSQQASNQPQHF. CDR3 bases: TGTGCCAGCAGCCAACAGGCGAGCAATCAGCCCCAGCATTTT. The chain links TRBV7-9 to TRBJ1-5; D perhaps matches TRBD1 (5 bases). Germline lookup yields CDR1 SEHNR and CDR2 FQNEAQ (reference sequence). The CDR3 has 14 residues. Trimming stripped 5 bases from V and 1 base from J, with 9 bases between. Full variable domain (rest looked up from reference TRBV7-9 and TRBJ1-5): DTGVSQNPRHKITKRGQNVTFRCDPISEHNRLYWYRQTLGQGPEFLTYFQNEAQLEKSRLLSDRFSAERPKGSFSTLEIQRTEQGDSAMYLCASSQQASNQPQHFGDGTRLSIL.

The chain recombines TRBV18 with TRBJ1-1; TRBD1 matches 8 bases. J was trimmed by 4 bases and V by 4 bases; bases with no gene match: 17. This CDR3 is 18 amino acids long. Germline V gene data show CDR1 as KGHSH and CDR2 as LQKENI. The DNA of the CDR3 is TGTGCCAGCTCACGGACCGGGACAGGCCATTTTGAGGGCACTGAAGCTTTCTTT. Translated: CASSRTGTGHFEGTEAFF.

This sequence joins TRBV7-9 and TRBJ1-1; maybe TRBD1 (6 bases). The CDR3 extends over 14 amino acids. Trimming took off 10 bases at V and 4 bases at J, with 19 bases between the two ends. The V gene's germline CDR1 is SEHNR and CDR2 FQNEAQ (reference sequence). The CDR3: CATIGGGEATEAFF. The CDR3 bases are TGTGCCACAATCGGGGGGGGCGAAGCCACTGAAGCTTTCTTT.

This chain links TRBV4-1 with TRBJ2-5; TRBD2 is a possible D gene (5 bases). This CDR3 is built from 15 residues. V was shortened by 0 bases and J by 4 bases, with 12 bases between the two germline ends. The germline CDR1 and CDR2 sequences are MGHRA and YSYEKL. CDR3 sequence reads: CASSQDPNSGETQYF. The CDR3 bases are TGCGCCAGCAGCCAAGATCCCAACAGCGGAGAGACCCAGTACTTC.

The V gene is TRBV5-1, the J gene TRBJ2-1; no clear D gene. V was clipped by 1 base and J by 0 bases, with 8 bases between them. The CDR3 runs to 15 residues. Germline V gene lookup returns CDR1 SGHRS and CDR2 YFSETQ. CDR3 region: CASSLILSSYNEQFF. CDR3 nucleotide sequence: TGCGCCAGCAGCTTGATCCTCAGCTCCTACAATGAGCAGTTCTTC.

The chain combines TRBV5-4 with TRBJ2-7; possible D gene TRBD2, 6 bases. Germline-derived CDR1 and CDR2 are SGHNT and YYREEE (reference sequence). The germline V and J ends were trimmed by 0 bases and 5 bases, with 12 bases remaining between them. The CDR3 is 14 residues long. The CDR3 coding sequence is TGTGCCAGCAGCTTGGATGGGAGGTTCAACGAGCAGTACTTC. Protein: CASSLDGRFNEQYF.

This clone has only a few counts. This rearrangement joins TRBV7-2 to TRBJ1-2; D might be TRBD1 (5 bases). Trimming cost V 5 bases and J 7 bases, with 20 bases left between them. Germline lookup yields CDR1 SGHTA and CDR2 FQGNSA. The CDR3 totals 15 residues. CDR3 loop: CASSREGSGLGGYTF. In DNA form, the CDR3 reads TGTGCCAGCAGCCGGGAGGGTTCGGGGCTCGGTGGCTACACCTTC.

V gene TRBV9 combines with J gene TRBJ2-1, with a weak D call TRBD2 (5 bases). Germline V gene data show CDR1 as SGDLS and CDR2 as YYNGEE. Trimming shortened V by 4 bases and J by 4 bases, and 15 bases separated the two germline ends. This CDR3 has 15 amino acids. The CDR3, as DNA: TGTGCCAGCAGCCCCCGGGTAGCGATTTACAATGAGCAGTTCTTC. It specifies CASSPRVAIYNEQFF.

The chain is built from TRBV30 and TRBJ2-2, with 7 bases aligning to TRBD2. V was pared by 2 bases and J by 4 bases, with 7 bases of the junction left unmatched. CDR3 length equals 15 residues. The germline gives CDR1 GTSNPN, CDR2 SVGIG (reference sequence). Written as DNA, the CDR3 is TGTGCCTGGAGTTCGGGGGAGGGTGGCACCGGGGAGCTGTTTTTT. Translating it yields CAWSSGEGGTGELFF.